One sample yielded the 4 T cell receptor beta chains listed below, sequenced in a study of vaccination and CD4 T cells after COVID-19. Cultured CD4+ T cell DNA underwent sequencing with the Oncomine TCR Beta short-read assay. MiXCR, applied by TCRdb to the PCR reads, yields one record per CDR3 protein. The data contain about 15,000 distinct CDR3 sequences, around half of them singletons. Their antigens remain unidentified. Treatment noted: roughly ten-day PBMC culture with coronavirus spike peptide pools or control peptides (ViraFEST assay). Sequenced here: CD4+ T cells from blood, cultured in vitro, sampled before SARS-CoV-2 vaccination. Source of these receptors: a human donor who had recovered from COVID-19.

This clonotype was seen only once. The chain couples TRBV6-4 to TRBJ2-2, with a weak D call TRBD1 (6 bases). V lost 3 bases and J lost 6, with 14 bases in between. Germline V gives CDR1 MRHNA, CDR2 SNTAGT. This CDR3 has 15 residues. The CDR3 protein is CASSERGHLAGELFF. The CDR3 coding sequence is TGTGCCAGCAGTGAAAGGGGACACCTCGCCGGGGAGCTGTTTTTT.

This clonotype occurred a few times. V is TRBV28 and J is TRBJ1-5, with D hard to call. V was pared by 7 bases and J by 3 bases, with 22 bases between. CDR1 is MDHEN and CDR2 is SYDVKM in the germline V gene. CDR3 length: 17 residues. The CDR3 loop is CASTRSFGRRLNQPQHF. The CDR3 DNA follows: TGTGCCAGCACCAGAAGCTTTGGCAGGCGGCTCAATCAGCCCCAGCATTTT.

The rearrangement joins TRBV30 to TRBJ2-1; D remains ambiguous. The CDR3 spans 12 residues. Trimming left V 3 bases short and J 4 bases short, with 7 bases between. Per germline, CDR1 GTSNPN and CDR2 SVGIG (reference sequence). The CDR3, as DNA: TGTGCCTGGAGACCGTTGTACAATGAGCAGTTCTTC. Its protein product is CAWRPLYNEQFF.

CDR3 DNA: TGTGCCAGCAGCGAACAGGGGGTCGGAGAGACCCAGTACTTC. This codes for CASSEQGVGETQYF. The rearrangement uses TRBV6-4 and TRBJ2-5; 8 bases align to TRBD1. The CDR3 has 14 amino acids. The germline V gene has CDR1 MRHNA and CDR2 SNTAGT. V lost 6 bases to trimming and J lost 4 bases; unmatched junction nucleotides: 7.